This T cell receptor beta chain emerged from a study of blood T cell repertoires in COVID-19 (dated by TCRdb to the early 2020s). Broadly, across the study: Collaborator samples came from the United States, Italy and Spain and covered acute and convalescent phases of COVID-19. Subjects who had been exposed to COVID-19, were actively infected with it, or had recovered from it provided the deeply sampled blood TCRbeta repertoires that made up the dataset. The prospective study material was composed of cDNA or gDNA derived from T cells, B-cell-depleted T cells, or PBMCs. Nearly every sample came with metadata listing a de-identified subject ID, COVID-19 status, age in years and sex. Where HLA class I and class II types were available, the types were taken from metadata supplied by the sample provider, not from assay-based typing. Samples came from the ongoing ImmuneRACE study (first 160 participants) plus 1,254 subjects from 6 global collaborators. The repertoires were released in a freely available public database meant as a resource for research on the immune response to SARS-CoV-2. Points the paper makes about the study in general: The amount of clinical and demographic metadata varied by source and participant and was provided uncurated.

On this clone: It lacks a known antigen. Nothing much larger sits one base from this clone, and base qualities are not available.

TCRbeta CDR3 regions were amplified from genomic DNA using the immunoSEQ Assay, a bias-controlled multiplex PCR. Per the source publication's procedure: The number of nucleated cells in each sample was estimated from the amplification of reference gene primers within the assay. To quantify the absolute abundance of each unique TCRbeta CDR3 rearrangement, sequence reads were collapsed and filtered. For each sample, productive Simpson clonality was calculated as the square root of Simpson's diversity index over productive rearrangements. Held by TCRdb, this immuneACCESS table contains in-frame sequences only and omits some clones. Under half of the omission traces to an unresolved V gene where checked; the cause of the rest is unknown. The D gene and trimming were derived from the DNA, and the V and J assignments and clone size from that table. The sample data list hundreds of thousands of clones, and around nine tenths of these were observed just once. Of the sample, about a tenth is held by the ten largest clones.

Participants in the prospective study were aged about 18 to 90 years, lived in more than 20 United States geographic areas, and enrolled through a virtual design. To assign participants to cohorts, the prospective study relied on clinical history that participants themselves reported in a screening survey and a study questionnaire. Recovered participants in ImmuneRACE Cohort 3 were defined as having two consecutive negative NP/OP PCR tests, clearance from a healthcare professional, or resolution of symptoms. Each participant in the prospective study had whole blood, serum and a nasopharyngeal or oropharyngeal swab collected by mobile phlebotomists. Prospective study participants could optionally give additional blood draws and questionnaires over an approximately 2-month period. Blood samples from the prospective study were shipped frozen or at room temperature prior to DNA extraction. The sequencing sample was made of PBMCs or T cells enriched from blood (not recorded which). The sequence was obtained from a woman aged 25-40 years who had recovered from COVID-19.

The encoded CDR3 is CASSYSSWALVGYTF. The nucleotide sequence reads as follows: TGTGCCAGCAGTTACTCGAGTTGGGCGCTTGTAGGCTACACCTTC. The chain joins TRBV6-5 to TRBJ1-2; the D segment cannot be called with confidence. The CDR1 and CDR2 encoded by the germline V gene are MNHEY and SVGAGI. The CDR3, cysteine through phenylalanine, is 15 amino acids long. Only the CDR3 region is kept as DNA, spanning 45 bases read in frame from base 1. V and J are truncated by 0 bases and 8 bases respectively, leaving an intervening sequence of 16 bases.